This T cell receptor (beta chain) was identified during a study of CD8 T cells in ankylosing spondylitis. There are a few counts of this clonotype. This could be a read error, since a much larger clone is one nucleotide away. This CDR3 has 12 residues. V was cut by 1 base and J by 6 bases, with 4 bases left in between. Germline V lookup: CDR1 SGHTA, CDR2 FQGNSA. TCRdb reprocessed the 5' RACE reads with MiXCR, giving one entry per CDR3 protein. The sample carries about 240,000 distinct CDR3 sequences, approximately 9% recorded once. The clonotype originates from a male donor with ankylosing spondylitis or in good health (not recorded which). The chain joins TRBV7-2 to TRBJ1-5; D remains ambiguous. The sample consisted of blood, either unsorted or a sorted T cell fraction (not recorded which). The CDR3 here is CASSLGVQPQHF. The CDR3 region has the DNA TGTGCCAGCAGCTTAGGGGTTCAGCCCCAGCATTTT.